This entry lists 20 T cell receptor beta chains sequenced from one sample in a study of spatial heterogeneity in lung cancer. Sample time point: sample taken at primary tumor resection. Whole RNA from tumor, nontumor lung or frozen PBMC was sequenced unsorted. TCRdb reanalysed the 5' RACE reads using MiXCR and keeps one entry per CDR3 protein. This repertoire shows about 22,000 distinct CDR3 sequences, 3.5% to 5.5% found once; its top ten account for 30% to 40%. Sequenced material: PBMCs, taken at surgery. Receptors were obtained from a male donor with early-stage non-small cell lung cancer.

This clonotype was seen repeatedly, ten times or more. V and J are TRBV7-3 and TRBJ2-7, with TRBD1 matching over 7 bases. J was trimmed by 5 bases and V by 5 bases; bases with no gene match: 6. The length of the CDR3 is 13 residues. The germline V gene encodes CDR1 SGHTA and CDR2 FQGTGA. The CDR3 sequence is CASSPGQGDEQYF. CDR3 sequence (DNA): TGTGCCAGCAGCCCAGGGCAGGGGGACGAGCAGTACTTC.

This clonotype came up many times. The chain is built from TRBV7-9 and TRBJ1-2; D gene unclear. The CDR3 loop spans 12 amino acids. Between the trimmed V and J ends, which lost 2 bases and 8 bases, there was a span of 9 bases. Germline V gene data show CDR1 as SEHNR and CDR2 as FQNEAQ (reference sequence). Here the CDR3 DNA reads TGTGCCAGCAGCTTATTCCCGGACGGCTACACCTTC. It is translated as CASSLFPDGYTF.

Many counts were recorded for this clonotype. The chain combines TRBV6-5 with TRBJ2-7, with D perhaps matching TRBD2 (5 bases). Trimming pared 0 bases from V and 0 bases from J, leaving 12 bases between. The CDR3 length is 16 residues. The V gene's germline CDR1 is MNHEY and CDR2 SVGAGI. The CDR3 loop reads CASSYSGRGASYEQYF. The CDR3 nucleotides read TGTGCCAGCAGTTACTCAGGTCGGGGTGCCTCCTACGAGCAGTACTTC.

This clonotype was observed at least ten times. J is TRBJ2-7 and V is TRBV6-5; a possible D gene is TRBD1 (5 bases). The CDR3 runs 13 residues. V dropped 2 bases and J dropped 3 bases, with 8 bases sitting between them. Germline CDR1 is MNHEY and CDR2 is SVGAGI. The CDR3 protein is CASSYRGSYEQYF. The DNA for the CDR3 is TGTGCCAGCAGTTACAGGGGCAGCTACGAGCAGTACTTC.

The sample holds many counts of this clonotype. The chain links TRBV20-1 to TRBJ1-6; possibly TRBD1 for D (6 bases). V lost 5 bases to trimming and J lost 7 bases, with 18 bases between them. Germline V gene sequence: CDR1 DFQATT, CDR2 SNEGSKA (reference sequence). The CDR3 is 15 amino acids. CDR3 amino acids: CSAGMTGAGNSPLHF. The CDR3 nucleotides are TGCAGTGCTGGTATGACAGGCGCGGGGAATTCACCCCTCCACTTT.

This clonotype appeared a few times. CDR3 loop: CASSQQGSDTEAFF. CDR3 in DNA: TGTGCCAGCAGCCAACAGGGTTCGGACACTGAAGCTTTCTTT. The rearrangement links TRBV2 to TRBJ1-1, with a tentative D call TRBD1 (6 bases). V lost 6 bases and J 3 bases, leaving 14 bases between the germline ends. The CDR3 has 14 residues. CDR1 and CDR2 from the germline V gene are SNHLY and FYNNEI.

The sample holds many counts of this clonotype. The J gene is TRBJ2-1, the V gene TRBV19; no reliable D call. V shed 5 bases and J shed 7 bases, with 15 bases lying between them. This CDR3 region has 14 residues. CDR1 and CDR2 from the germline V gene are LNHDA and SQIVND (reference sequence). The CDR3 reads CASSRANSYNEQFF. CDR3 bases: TGTGCCAGTAGTCGCGCCAACTCATATAATGAGCAGTTCTTC.

This clonotype was picked up many times. The chain has TRBV6-5 and TRBJ1-6, with 8 bases matching TRBD1. Per germline, CDR1 MNHEY and CDR2 SVGAGI. The CDR3 contains 16 residues. V was pared by 5 bases and J by 3 bases, with 6 bases of the junction left unmatched. The CDR3 nucleotides read TGTGCCAGCAGTCCCACAGGGGGACGCTATAATTCACCCCTCCACTTT. This gives the protein CASSPTGGRYNSPLHF.

This clonotype was detected ten times or more. The rearrangement uses TRBV12-3 or TRBV12-4 and TRBJ1-5; no firm D call. The CDR3 runs 14 residues. V was clipped by 6 bases and J by 6 bases, with 15 bases between them. CDR3 sequence (DNA): TGTGCCAGCAGCCCCGCCGGAGGGCCTCAGCCCCAGCATTTT. Encoded protein: CASSPAGGPQPQHF.

This rearrangement joins TRBV19 to TRBJ2-1; a possible D gene is TRBD2 (6 bases). This CDR3 spans 13 amino acids. Germline-derived CDR1 and CDR2 are LNHDA and SQIVND (reference sequence). With 4 bases removed from V and 9 bases from J, the gap between germline ends came to 13 bases. The CDR3 is CASSTRPGGEQFF. CDR3 DNA sequence: TGTGCCAGTAGTACCCGACCCGGGGGTGAGCAGTTCTTC.

This clonotype occurred a few times. The chain combines TRBV12-3 or TRBV12-4 with TRBJ2-7; TRBD1 aligns across 9 bases. V lost 6 bases to trimming and J lost 3 bases; unmatched junction nucleotides: 12. The CDR3 has 16 residues. The CDR3 region is CASRPNAGTGHYEQYF. CDR3 in DNA: TGTGCCAGCAGGCCGAATGCCGGGACAGGGCACTACGAGCAGTACTTC.

This clonotype was counted ten times or more. V usage is TRBV7-2 and J usage is TRBJ2-3; 8 bases map to TRBD2. J was trimmed by 8 bases and V by 5 bases; bases with no gene match: 12. The germline CDR1 and CDR2 sequences are SGHTA and FQGNSA. The CDR3 runs to 15 residues. CDR3 residues: CASSITPGTSSTQYF. For the CDR3, the DNA is TGTGCCAGCAGCATAACCCCCGGGACTAGTAGTACGCAGTATTTT.

This clonotype came up a few times. The rearrangement joins TRBV3-1 to TRBJ2-7; 9 nucleotides agree with TRBD2. V shed 3 bases and J 2 bases; nucleotides not matched to a gene: 5. The CDR3 has 15 residues. Germline values: CDR1 LGHDT, CDR2 YNNKEL (reference sequence). The CDR3 sequence is CASSQALAGTYEQYF. CDR3 bases: TGTGCCAGCAGCCAGGCCCTAGCGGGGACCTACGAGCAGTACTTC.

This clonotype was counted ten times or more. The chain has TRBV7-9 and TRBJ2-2; 12 bases fit TRBD2. The CDR3 contains 17 residues. The J segment lost 1 base and the V segment lost 4 bases, leaving 4 bases of the junction unmatched. CDR1 and CDR2 (germline): SEHNR, FQNEAQ (reference sequence). The CDR3 sequence: CASSSWTSGMNTGELFF. The DNA of the CDR3 is TGTGCCAGCAGCTCTTGGACTAGCGGGATGAACACCGGGGAGCTGTTTTTT.

This clonotype came up a few times. The rearrangement links TRBV12-3 or TRBV12-4 to TRBJ2-3; the D gene could be TRBD1 or TRBD2 (5 bases each). Deletions cut 7 bases from V and 2 bases from J, with 13 bases between. The CDR3 sequence is 14 residues long. The CDR3 nucleotides are TGTGCCAGCACCTATGGGGGATCCACAGATACGCAGTATTTT. This translates into CASTYGGSTDTQYF.

This sequence joins TRBV20-1 and TRBJ1-2; D remains unclear. CDR1 and CDR2 (germline): DFQATT, SNEGSKA (reference sequence). The V and J ends lost 5 bases and 8 bases respectively, with 15 bases between them. CDR3 size: 12 residues. CDR3 region: CSARASARGYTF. Written as DNA, the CDR3 is TGCAGTGCTCGCGCCTCAGCGAGGGGCTACACCTTC.

V and J are TRBV5-6 and TRBJ1-4; the match to TRBD1 covers 10 bases. The CDR3 runs to 16 residues. V lost 4 bases and J lost 4; bases outside the gene matches: 7. Germline CDR1 SGHDT, CDR2 YYEEEE. CDR3 amino acids: CASSMTGGQGNEKLFF. The CDR3 nucleotides are TGTGCCAGCAGCATGACAGGGGGCCAGGGTAATGAAAAACTGTTTTTT.

This clonotype has ten or more counts. V gene TRBV30 combines with J gene TRBJ1-5; unclear D gene. CDR1 GTSNPN and CDR2 SVGIG come from the germline V gene (reference sequence). The length of the CDR3 is 14 residues. V shed 3 bases and J shed 7 bases, with 16 bases lying between them. CDR3 nucleotide sequence: TGTGCCTGGAGGGGTAACAGCCGCGGGCAGCCCCAGCATTTT. This sequence encodes CAWRGNSRGQPQHF. Drawing the rest from reference TRBV30 and TRBJ1-5, the complete variable domain is SQTIHQWPATLVQPVGSPLSLECTVEGTSNPNLYWYRQAAGRGLQLLFYSVGIGQISSEVPQNLSASRPQDRQFILSSKKLLLSDSGFYLCAWRGNSRGQPQHFGDGTRLSIL.

This clonotype was recorded many times. This CDR3 is CASSSDEGATEAFF. In DNA, the CDR3 is TGTGCCAGCAGCTCGGACGAGGGCGCGACTGAAGCTTTCTTT. V and J are TRBV6-5 and TRBJ1-1; D ambiguous. V was cut by 6 bases and J by 5 bases, with 16 bases left in between. This CDR3 has 14 residues. From germline, CDR1 is MNHEY and CDR2 SVGAGI.

The J gene is TRBJ1-5, the V gene TRBV7-9, with D perhaps TRBD1 (6 bases). The CDR3 loop spans 17 amino acids. Trimming removed 3 bases at V and 2 bases at J, with 17 bases between. Germline V gene sequence: CDR1 SEHNR, CDR2 FQNEAQ (reference sequence). The CDR3 nucleotides read TGTGCCAGCAGCTTTGGCAGGGGAGGTGTGGGCAATCAGCCCCAGCATTTT. Encoded protein: CASSFGRGGVGNQPQHF. The complete variable domain, with remaining parts taken from reference TRBV7-9 and TRBJ1-5, reads DTGVSQNPRHKITKRGQNVTFRCDPISEHNRLYWYRQTLGQGPEFLTYFQNEAQLEKSRLLSDRFSAERPKGSFSTLEIQRTEQGDSAMYLCASSFGRGGVGNQPQHFGDGTRLSIL.